Below, 31 T cell receptor beta chains from the same sample are listed, as sequenced in a study of cytomegalovirus exposure and HLA in healthy donors. PCR involved 60 Vbeta and 13 Jbeta primers. Assay: immunoSEQ multiplex PCR; the TCRdb copy retains only in-frame clones and omits some. Here the sample spans over 150,000 clones, approximately 72% being singletons. Material for sequencing was PBMCs. The receptors originated from a man aged 50-60 years in good health and CMV-seronegative.

Comments on this clone: The sample contains more than one DNA sequence encoding this CDR3. The chain uses TRBV6-5 and TRBJ2-5, with D possibly matching TRBD1 (5 bases). Trimming left V 0 bases short and J 5 bases short, with 7 bases between. Germline assignment: CDR1 MNHEY and CDR2 SVGAGI. This CDR3 has 13 amino acids. CDR3 protein: CASSYSRGETQYF. CDR3 DNA sequence: TGTGCCAGCAGTTACTCAAGGGGTGAGACCCAGTACTTC.

The V gene is TRBV7-6, the J gene TRBJ1-2; D not certain. The V and J ends lost 0 bases and 3 bases respectively, with 8 bases between them. This CDR3 region has 14 residues. Germline V CDR1 and CDR2: SGHVS, FNYEAQ. In DNA, the CDR3 is TGTGCCAGCAGCTTAGCCAGTGGAGACTATGGCTACACCTTC. Translating it yields CASSLASGDYGYTF.

The V call is TRBV6-5, the J call TRBJ1-2; weak D call: TRBD1 (6 bases). The V end was cut by 6 bases, the J end by 3 bases, with 17 bases between. Germline values: CDR1 MNHEY, CDR2 SVGAGI. The CDR3 runs 15 residues. Written as DNA, the CDR3 is TGTGCCAGCAGACCCACAGGGAGAATGCACTATGGCTACACCTTC. It translates to CASRPTGRMHYGYTF.

The chain uses TRBV19 and TRBJ2-3, with TRBD2 matching 13 bases. Per the germline V gene, CDR1 is LNHDA and CDR2 is SQIVND (reference sequence). The CDR3 is 16 amino acids. Germline trimming cut 4 bases from V and 5 bases from J; bases unmatched to any gene: 6. CDR3 protein: CASSTRTSGGKDTQYF. CDR3 DNA sequence: TGTGCCAGTAGTACCCGGACTAGCGGGGGTAAAGATACGCAGTATTTT.

V usage is TRBV11-2 and J usage is TRBJ2-7, with 8 bases matching TRBD1. Germline V CDR1 and CDR2: SGHAT, FQNNGV. The junction had 6 bases not matched to a gene; V was cut back by 5 bases and J by 0 bases. This CDR3 contains 15 residues. CDR3 bases: TGTGCCAGCAGCACTGGACAGGGAAACTCCTACGAGCAGTACTTC. Amino acid sequence: CASSTGQGNSYEQYF.

The V call is TRBV7-9, the J call TRBJ1-6; 7 bases fit TRBD1. Per germline, CDR1 SEHNR and CDR2 FQNEAQ (reference sequence). V lost 5 bases and J lost 6; bases outside the gene matches: 7. This CDR3 contains 15 residues. The CDR3 nucleotides read TGTGCCAGCAGCCCCGGGGACAGTATTAATTCACCCCTCCACTTT. It is translated as CASSPGDSINSPLHF.

The rearrangement uses TRBV20-1 and TRBJ1-1; D is unresolved. CDR1 is DFQATT and CDR2 is SNEGSKA in the germline V gene (reference sequence). This CDR3 is built from 11 residues. V was pared by 2 bases and J by 7 bases, with 8 bases between. The CDR3 spells CSARSRDEAFF. The CDR3 region has the DNA TGCAGTGCTAGATCACGGGATGAAGCTTTCTTT.

This clone occurred once. This chain connects TRBV13 to TRBJ2-5; a possible D gene is TRBD1 (6 bases). The J call is uncertain, as TRBJ2-7 better fits the DNA end. The CDR3 consists of 14 residues. Germline V lookup: CDR1 PRHDT, CDR2 FYEKMQ (reference sequence). CDR3 amino acids: CASSLGHYSYEQYF. The CDR3, as DNA: TGTGCCAGCAGCTTGGGACACTATTCCTACGAGCAGTACTTC.

The chain links TRBV28 to TRBJ2-3, with D tentatively TRBD1 (6 bases). V lost 6 bases and J 0 bases, leaving 13 bases between the germline ends. Germline CDR1 is MDHEN and CDR2 is SYDVKM. CDR3 size: 15 residues. The CDR3 nucleotides read TGTGCCAGCAGCTATACAGGGTCTAGCACAGATACGCAGTATTTT. It is translated as CASSYTGSSTDTQYF. The complete variable domain, with remaining parts taken from reference TRBV28 and TRBJ2-3, reads DVKVTQSSRYLVKRTGEKVFLECVQDMDHENMFWYRQDPGLGLRLIYFSYDVKMKEKGDIPEGYSVSREKKERFSLILESASTNQTSMYLCASSYTGSSTDTQYFGPGTRLTVL.

The rearrangement links TRBV19 to TRBJ1-1, with 7 bases aligning to TRBD1. Trimming removed 1 base from V and 4 bases from J; junction bases left unmatched: 6. This CDR3 comprises 15 residues. CDR1 LNHDA and CDR2 SQIVND come from the germline V gene (reference sequence). The CDR3 region is CASSIAEGASTEAFF. The CDR3 DNA sequence: TGTGCCAGTAGTATAGCTGAGGGGGCGAGCACTGAAGCTTTCTTT.

This chain connects TRBV7-8 to TRBJ2-3; 9 nucleotides line up with TRBD2. CDR1 SGHVS and CDR2 FQNEAQ come from the germline V gene. J lost 5 bases, V lost 2 bases, and 8 bases had no gene match. The CDR3 spans 16 residues. CDR3 sequence reads: CASSLNHGGRGDTQYF. CDR3 coding DNA: TGTGCCAGCAGCTTAAATCATGGCGGGAGGGGAGATACGCAGTATTTT. Looking up the rest from reference TRBV7-8 and TRBJ2-3 gives the full variable domain: GAGVSQSPRYKVAKRGQDVALRCDPISGHVSLFWYQQALGQGPEFLTYFQNEAQLDKSGLPSDRFFAERPEGSVSTLKIQRTQQEDSAVYLCASSLNHGGRGDTQYFGPGTRLTVL.

The V and J genes are TRBV28 and TRBJ2-3, with a tentative D call TRBD1 (5 bases). From germline, CDR1 is MDHEN and CDR2 SYDVKM. V lost 3 bases and J lost 8, with 18 bases in between. The CDR3 covers 15 residues. CDR3 DNA: TGTGCCAGCAGTTTGCCCTCAGGGTCTATGACTACGCAGTATTTT. It codes for CASSLPSGSMTTQYF.

The chain is built from TRBV6-5 and TRBJ1-6, with 9 bases that match TRBD1. CDR1 and CDR2 from the germline V gene are MNHEY and SVGAGI. The CDR3 length is 16 residues. V was pared by 4 bases and J by 7 bases, with 8 bases of the junction left unmatched. The CDR3 protein is CASSFGTGSGNSPLHF. The CDR3 DNA reads TGTGCCAGCAGTTTTGGGACAGGGTCAGGGAATTCACCCCTCCACTTT.

The rearrangement links TRBV5-1 to TRBJ1-5, with D tentatively TRBD1 (6 bases). The germline CDR1 and CDR2 sequences are SGHRS and YFSETQ. V dropped 5 bases and J dropped 4 bases, with 13 bases sitting between them. The CDR3 totals 14 residues. For the CDR3, the DNA is TGCGCCAGCAGTCCGACAGGTCCAAATCAGCCCCAGCATTTT. Its protein is CASSPTGPNQPQHF. Looking up the rest from reference TRBV5-1 and TRBJ1-5 gives the full variable domain: KAGVTQTPRYLIKTRGQQVTLSCSPISGHRSVSWYQQTPGQGLQFLFEYFSETQRNKGNFPGRFSGRQFSNSRSEMNVSTLELGDSALYLCASSPTGPNQPQHFGDGTRLSIL.

The chain is built from TRBV25-1 and TRBJ1-1; unclear D gene. Trimming removed 1 base from V and 5 bases from J, with 8 bases in between. CDR3 length equals 13 residues. Germline lookup yields CDR1 MGHDK and CDR2 SYGVNS. For the CDR3, the DNA is TGTGCCAGCAGTGAATCAGATGTAACTGAAGCTTTCTTT. Its translation is CASSESDVTEAFF.

The chain links TRBV10-3 to TRBJ1-5, with 8 positions matching TRBD1. The junction had 3 bases not matched to a gene; V was cut back by 6 bases and J by 5 bases. CDR1 ENHRY and CDR2 SYGVKD come from the germline V gene. The CDR3 totals 13 residues. CDR3 region: CAIRLTGDQPQHF. The CDR3 nucleotides are TGTGCCATCAGGTTGACAGGGGATCAGCCCCAGCATTTT.

With regard to this clone: Other DNA sequences in the sample encode the same CDR3. The rearrangement links TRBV5-1 to TRBJ2-7; D perhaps matches TRBD2 (5 bases). Germline CDR1 and CDR2: SGHRS and YFSETQ. The CDR3 contains 15 residues. Trimming cost V 0 bases and J 0 bases, with 10 bases left between them. The CDR3 spells CASSLGGSSSYEQYF. The CDR3 DNA reads TGCGCCAGCAGCTTGGGAGGGTCTAGCTCCTACGAGCAGTACTTC.

The chain couples TRBV25-1 to TRBJ1-4; no definite D call. Germline values: CDR1 MGHDK, CDR2 SYGVNS. Trimming took off 3 bases at V and 4 bases at J, with 12 bases between the two ends. The length of the CDR3 is 15 residues. In DNA, the CDR3 is TGTGCCAGCAGTGAGTCCAGGCCCCATAATGAAAAACTGTTTTTT. Translated, it gives CASSESRPHNEKLFF.

The chain has TRBV4-3 and TRBJ2-3; the D gene is possibly TRBD2 (5 bases). The V end was cut by 2 bases, the J end by 0 bases, with 9 bases between. This CDR3 has 15 residues. Germline V gene data show CDR1 as LGHNA and CDR2 as YSLEER. This CDR3 is CASSQRTGSTDTQYF. Written as DNA, the CDR3 is TGCGCCAGCAGCCAACGGACGGGAAGCACAGATACGCAGTATTTT.

J is TRBJ1-4 and V is TRBV6-5, with a possible D match to TRBD1 (6 bases). Germline V gives CDR1 MNHEY, CDR2 SVGAGI. The CDR3 is 15 amino acids. The V end was cut by 7 bases, the J end by 6 bases, with 18 bases between. CDR3 coding DNA: TGTGCCAGCACCCAAAAGAGGGGGAAGGATGAAAAACTGTTTTTT. Protein product: CASTQKRGKDEKLFF.

The chain couples TRBV10-3 to TRBJ1-1; a weak D match, TRBD1 (6 bases). This CDR3 spans 15 amino acids. Germline CDR1 is ENHRY and CDR2 is SYGVKD. V was cut by 0 bases and J by 2 bases, with 10 bases left in between. CDR3: CAISESPGVNTEAFF. Written as DNA, the CDR3 is TGTGCCATCAGTGAGTCTCCAGGGGTAAACACTGAAGCTTTCTTT.

This chain connects TRBV2 to TRBJ2-7, with TRBD1 matching over 9 bases. Germline V lookup: CDR1 SNHLY, CDR2 FYNNEI. CDR3 length equals 15 residues. The V segment lost 4 bases and the J segment 2 bases; nucleotides outside the gene matches: 6. The CDR3 DNA follows: TGTGCCAGCAGTGTTGATGGGACAGGGACCTACGAGCAGTACTTC. This gives the protein CASSVDGTGTYEQYF.

This clone was seen more than once but under ten times. V and J are TRBV28 and TRBJ2-3; the match to TRBD2 covers 8 bases. Per the germline V gene, CDR1 is MDHEN and CDR2 is SYDVKM. This CDR3 spans 14 amino acids. With V trimmed by 9 bases and J by 8 bases, 13 bases remained unmatched. The CDR3 region is CASGRQAGGGTQYF. The CDR3 nucleotides read TGTGCCAGTGGCCGACAGGCGGGGGGAGGTACGCAGTATTTT.

This clone has just one count. CDR3: CASSTDSRGGNTIYF. CDR3 sequence (DNA): TGCGCCAGCAGCACCGACAGTCGAGGTGGAAACACCATATATTTT. The rearrangement joins TRBV5-1 to TRBJ1-3; a possible D gene is TRBD1 (5 bases). Trimming removed 4 bases from V and 3 bases from J, with 14 bases in between. The CDR3 consists of 15 residues. The V gene's germline CDR1 is SGHRS and CDR2 YFSETQ.

The chain uses TRBV25-1 and TRBJ2-7; a weak D match, TRBD1 (6 bases). V shed 3 bases and J shed 3 bases, with 9 bases lying between them. Germline V gene lookup returns CDR1 MGHDK and CDR2 SYGVNS. CDR3 length: 13 residues. The CDR3: CASSEPQGYEQYF. In nucleotides, the CDR3 is TGTGCCAGCAGTGAGCCACAGGGCTACGAGCAGTACTTC.

The chain recombines TRBV2 with TRBJ2-5, with D hard to call. With the DNA end fitting TRBJ2-7 better, the J assignment may be wrong. The CDR3 has 15 residues. The germline V gene has CDR1 SNHLY and CDR2 FYNNEI. The CDR3 bases are TGTGCCAGCAGTTACCAATCTTCAGGTGCCTACGAGCAGTACTTC. The encoded protein is CASSYQSSGAYEQYF.

J is TRBJ2-7 and V is TRBV19; TRBD1 is a possible D gene (6 bases). The CDR3 spans 16 residues. Trimming removed 3 bases from V and 0 bases from J, with 15 bases in between. Looked up from germline, CDR1 is LNHDA and CDR2 is SQIVND (reference sequence). The chain's CDR3 is CASSIEYGQFSYEQYF. The CDR3, as DNA: TGTGCCAGTAGTATCGAATACGGACAGTTCTCCTACGAGCAGTACTTC.

The chain combines TRBV4-1 with TRBJ1-1, with 7 bases identical to TRBD1. The V segment lost 4 bases and the J segment 1 base; nucleotides outside the gene matches: 6. From germline, CDR1 is MGHRA and CDR2 YSYEKL. This CDR3 is built from 15 residues. The CDR3 loop is CASSREGQPNTEAFF. The CDR3 DNA sequence: TGCGCCAGCAGCCGAGAGGGACAGCCGAACACTGAAGCTTTCTTT.

The rearrangement joins TRBV2 to TRBJ1-1; D possibly corresponds to TRBD1 (6 bases). Germline assignment: CDR1 SNHLY and CDR2 FYNNEI. Trimming took 5 bases from V and 0 from J, leaving 22 bases between them. This CDR3 has 18 residues. Here the CDR3 DNA reads TGTGCCAGCAGTCCCAACAGGGATCAGGTTGGGTTGAACACTGAAGCTTTCTTT. Amino acids: CASSPNRDQVGLNTEAFF.

V gene TRBV7-3 combines with J gene TRBJ2-2; D call uncertain. The CDR3 runs 13 residues. Germline CDR1 reads SGHTA; CDR2 reads FQGTGA. V lost 1 base, J lost 8 bases, and 8 bases lay in between. Here the CDR3 reads CASSLIVNGELFF. In DNA form, the CDR3 reads TGTGCCAGCAGCTTAATCGTAAATGGGGAGCTGTTTTTT.

CDR3 region: CASSEQGIGYGYTF. CDR3 bases: TGTGCCAGCAGTGAACAGGGGATCGGCTATGGCTACACCTTC. This chain connects TRBV6-1 to TRBJ1-2; D perhaps matches TRBD1 (6 bases). This CDR3 comprises 14 residues. Per the germline V gene, CDR1 is MNHNS and CDR2 is SASEGT. The V and J ends lost 2 bases and 4 bases respectively, with 11 bases between them.